One sample yielded the 3 T cell receptor beta chains listed below, sequenced in a study of cytomegalovirus exposure and HLA in healthy donors. Use of 60 Vbeta and 13 Jbeta primers characterized the PCR. TCRdb's copy holds only in-frame clones and misses some; the assay was immunoSEQ multiplex PCR. The top ten hold 7.4% of the sample, which has approximately 89,000 clones, 85% seen once. Sequenced input: PBMCs. Every receptor here comes from a man aged 35 to 55 in good health and CMV-seropositive.

The V and J genes are TRBV10-3 and TRBJ2-5; 12 nucleotides align to TRBD1. The J call may be mistaken, given a closer DNA end match to TRBJ2-7. Per the germline V gene, CDR1 is ENHRY and CDR2 is SYGVKD. This CDR3 comprises 14 residues. The DNA of the CDR3 is TGTGCCATCAGTGGGGACAGGGGGCGCGACGAGCAGTACTTC. It encodes CAISGDRGRDEQYF.

This chain uses TRBV9 with TRBJ2-5, with D maybe TRBD2 (6 bases). This CDR3 comprises 14 residues. The V and J ends lost 4 bases and 1 base respectively, with 11 bases between them. Germline V gives CDR1 SGDLS, CDR2 YYNGEE. The CDR3 DNA follows: TGTGCCAGCAGCCCAAGGGACTCCCAAGAGACCCAGTACTTC. Translation gives CASSPRDSQETQYF.

V gene TRBV2 combines with J gene TRBJ2-1; 12 positions agree with TRBD2. Losses at the gene ends were 7 bases for V and 4 bases for J; bases not matched to a gene: 5. The CDR3 runs to 15 residues. Germline V gene data show CDR1 as SNHLY and CDR2 as FYNNEI. This CDR3 reads CASTVLAGGYNEQFF. The CDR3 coding sequence is TGTGCCAGCACCGTACTAGCGGGAGGATACAATGAGCAGTTCTTC.